Listed here are 32 T cell receptor beta chains from one sample, sequenced in a study of blood T cell repertoires in COVID-19. Data came from immunoSEQ multiplex PCR; TCRdb stores just in-frame clones and leaves some out. The profile covers roughly 140,000 clones, with over 75% appearing a single time and 4.5% to 6% taken by the ten largest. Sequenced: peripheral blood. These receptors were obtained from a woman aged 50 to 65 with acute or convalescent COVID-19.

This chain connects TRBV7-2 to TRBJ2-1; 7 positions match TRBD2. Germline CDR1 is SGHTA and CDR2 is FQGNSA. V dropped 7 bases and J dropped 6; count of bases not matched to a gene: 15. The CDR3 is 16 residues long. DNA for the CDR3: TGTGCCAGCACCGAAACCTTTGGAAAGCGGGGCAATGAGCAGTTCTTC. Translating gives CASTETFGKRGNEQFF.

In its sample, this clone was seen a few times. The chain carries TRBV10-3 and TRBJ1-5; 8 bases fit TRBD1. Per the germline V gene, CDR1 is ENHRY and CDR2 is SYGVKD. The CDR3 runs 13 residues. V shed 9 bases and J 3 bases; nucleotides not matched to a gene: 4. CDR3 protein: CAIGTGFNQPQHF. CDR3 DNA: TGTGCCATAGGGACAGGATTCAATCAGCCCCAGCATTTT.

This clone was counted a few times. This chain links TRBV19 with TRBJ2-1, with D perhaps matching TRBD1 (5 bases). The CDR3 has 15 amino acids. Between the trimmed V and J ends, which lost 0 bases and 4 bases, there was a span of 10 bases. CDR1 is LNHDA and CDR2 is SQIVND in the germline V gene (reference sequence). The CDR3: CASSIEGASYNEQFF. In DNA, the CDR3 is TGTGCCAGTAGTATAGAAGGGGCATCGTACAATGAGCAGTTCTTC.

The chain recombines TRBV4-2 with TRBJ1-6; perhaps TRBD1 as D (5 bases). CDR3 size: 15 residues. V was trimmed by 5 bases and J by 2 bases, leaving 10 bases between them. The germline V gene has CDR1 LGHNA and CDR2 YNFKEQ. CDR3 DNA sequence: TGTGCCAGCAGCTCATTGACAGCCTATAATTCACCCCTCCACTTT. It translates to CASSSLTAYNSPLHF.

The chain is built from TRBV14 and TRBJ1-1, with D unclear. This CDR3 contains 13 residues. Germline assignment: CDR1 SGHDN and CDR2 FVKESK. Trimming stripped 2 bases from V and 3 bases from J, with 7 bases between. CDR3 sequence reads: CASSQFRDTEAFF. CDR3 bases: TGTGCCAGCAGCCAATTCCGGGACACTGAAGCTTTCTTT. Full variable domain (rest looked up from reference TRBV14 and TRBJ1-1): EAGVTQFPSHSVIEKGQTVTLRCDPISGHDNLYWYRRVMGKEIKFLLHFVKESKQDESGMPNNRFLAERTGGTYSTLKVQPAELEDSGVYFCASSQFRDTEAFFGQGTRLTVV.

The chain carries TRBV19 and TRBJ2-6, with 7 bases that match TRBD2. CDR1 is LNHDA, CDR2 SQIVND, per germline (reference sequence). CDR3 length: 16 residues. The V segment lost 5 bases and the J segment 5 bases; nucleotides outside the gene matches: 9. The CDR3 bases are TGTGCCAGTAGTTCGGGGGGAGGAGGTTGGGCCAACGTCCTGACTTTC. Amino acids: CASSSGGGGWANVLTF.

The V gene is TRBV29-1, the J gene TRBJ2-2; tentative D call: TRBD2 (5 bases). This CDR3 contains 13 residues. V dropped 4 bases and J dropped 7 bases, with 13 bases sitting between them. Germline values: CDR1 SQVTM, CDR2 ANQGSEA. Written as DNA, the CDR3 is TGCAGCGTTGGCCGGGATGGGGTCGGGGAGCTGTTTTTT. Its protein is CSVGRDGVGELFF.

The sample holds one count of this clone. The rearrangement links TRBV5-1 to TRBJ1-2; maybe TRBD1 (5 bases). Germline assignment: CDR1 SGHRS and CDR2 YFSETQ. CDR3 length: 15 residues. V gave up 4 bases and J gave up 5 bases, with 18 bases separating them. The CDR3 sequence is CASSGTATGSYGYTF. As DNA, the CDR3 is TGCGCCAGCAGCGGAACGGCTACAGGCTCATATGGCTACACCTTC.

This sequence joins TRBV5-1 and TRBJ1-4; 9 bases are a match to TRBD1. V lost 4 bases to trimming and J lost 7 bases; unmatched junction nucleotides: 17. Germline CDR1 and CDR2: SGHRS and YFSETQ. The CDR3 runs 18 residues. The CDR3 protein is CASSQRPGQGIDGEKLFF. The CDR3 nucleotides are TGCGCCAGCAGCCAACGACCGGGACAGGGAATAGATGGTGAAAAACTGTTTTTT.

The chain's CDR3 is CASSQDSARYTEAFF. The CDR3 DNA reads as TGCGCCAGCAGCCAAGATTCAGCTAGATACACTGAAGCTTTCTTT. This sequence joins TRBV4-3 and TRBJ1-1, with D uncertain. V lost 0 bases and J lost 3, with 11 bases in between. The CDR3 consists of 15 residues. From germline, CDR1 is LGHNA and CDR2 YSLEER.

The chain employs TRBV19 and TRBJ1-5, with D tentatively TRBD1 (6 bases). Germline CDR1 reads LNHDA; CDR2 reads SQIVND (reference sequence). With 1 base removed from V and 7 bases from J, the gap between germline ends came to 29 bases. This CDR3 has 20 amino acids. CDR3 nucleotide sequence: TGTGCCAGTAGTATAGGAAGGCAGGGGACAAAAGCGGAGGCGGAGCAGCCCCAGCATTTT. As protein: CASSIGRQGTKAEAEQPQHF.

The genes are TRBV4-1 and TRBJ2-3; D might be TRBD2 (6 bases). This CDR3 comprises 15 residues. Germline lookup yields CDR1 MGHRA and CDR2 YSYEKL. The germline V and J ends were trimmed by 6 bases and 1 base, with 14 bases remaining between them. The CDR3 nucleotides read TGCGCCAGCAGGCCGGGAGTGGATGGCACAGATACGCAGTATTTT. Residues: CASRPGVDGTDTQYF.

This chain uses TRBV12-3 or TRBV12-4 with TRBJ1-1; 8 bases are a match to TRBD1. Germline trimming cut 6 bases from V and 10 bases from J; bases unmatched to any gene: 7. The CDR3 is 12 residues long. This CDR3 reads CASSLDRVRAFF. DNA for the CDR3: TGTGCCAGCAGCTTGGACAGGGTGAGAGCTTTCTTT.

This chain uses TRBV7-9 with TRBJ1-5; a possible D gene is TRBD1 (5 bases). This CDR3 has 15 residues. V shed 5 bases and J shed 9 bases, with 20 bases lying between them. Germline V lookup: CDR1 SEHNR, CDR2 FQNEAQ (reference sequence). This CDR3 is CASSLVVRRGVPQHF. CDR3 coding DNA: TGTGCCAGCAGCCTGGTGGTACGGCGGGGGGTGCCCCAGCATTTT. Together with reference TRBV7-9 and TRBJ1-5, the CDR3 gives the full variable domain: DTGVSQNPRHKITKRGQNVTFRCDPISEHNRLYWYRQTLGQGPEFLTYFQNEAQLEKSRLLSDRFSAERPKGSFSTLEIQRTEQGDSAMYLCASSLVVRRGVPQHFGDGTRLSIL.

This clone was counted a few times. This chain joins TRBV5-1 and TRBJ2-7; a possible D gene is TRBD1 (5 bases). Per germline, CDR1 SGHRS and CDR2 YFSETQ. The CDR3 contains 15 residues. Between the trimmed V and J ends, which lost 1 base and 2 bases, there was a span of 13 bases. CDR3 nucleotides: TGCGCCAGCAGCTTGTGGCAGGGTAAAACCTACGAGCAGTACTTC. Its protein product is CASSLWQGKTYEQYF.

V usage is TRBV2 and J usage is TRBJ1-1; tentatively, D is TRBD1 (6 bases). The V end was cut by 6 bases, the J end by 4 bases, with 15 bases between. Germline values: CDR1 SNHLY, CDR2 FYNNEI. This CDR3 spans 14 amino acids. As DNA, the CDR3 is TGTGCCAGCAGGGAGCGTACAGGGCTCACTGAAGCTTTCTTT. It translates to CASRERTGLTEAFF.

The chain links TRBV27 to TRBJ2-7, with unresolved D. In germline, CDR1 is MNHEY, CDR2 SMNVEV (reference sequence). V lost 2 bases, J lost 3 bases, and 14 bases lay in between. The CDR3 is 15 residues long. CDR3 coding DNA: TGTGCCAGCAGTTTAAAGCTAGGTCCTAACTACGAGCAGTACTTC. Residues: CASSLKLGPNYEQYF.

There are a few counts of this clone. V is TRBV18 and J is TRBJ1-1; TRBD1 agrees at 8 bases. V lost 4 bases to trimming and J lost 1 base; unmatched junction nucleotides: 2. CDR1 and CDR2 from the germline V gene are KGHSH and LQKENI. This CDR3 is built from 14 residues. The CDR3, as DNA: TGTGCCAGCTCACACGGACAGGGGAACACTGAAGCTTTCTTT. This gives the protein CASSHGQGNTEAFF.

This chain uses TRBV7-9 with TRBJ1-6; TRBD1 agrees at 7 bases. V shed 4 bases and J 8 bases; nucleotides not matched to a gene: 5. This CDR3 comprises 14 residues. Germline V CDR1 and CDR2: SEHNR, FQNEAQ (reference sequence). CDR3 sequence reads: CASSSSGGDSPLHF. For the CDR3, the DNA is TGTGCCAGCAGCTCCTCAGGGGGTGATTCACCCCTCCACTTT. The full variable domain, in which reference TRBV7-9 and TRBJ1-6 provide the parts outside the CDR3, is DTGVSQNPRHKITKRGQNVTFRCDPISEHNRLYWYRQTLGQGPEFLTYFQNEAQLEKSRLLSDRFSAERPKGSFSTLEIQRTEQGDSAMYLCASSSSGGDSPLHFGNGTRLTVT.

The genes are TRBV7-2 and TRBJ2-7; no reliable D call. In germline, CDR1 is SGHTA, CDR2 FQGNSA. The germline V and J ends were trimmed by 3 bases and 7 bases, with 13 bases remaining between them. The length of the CDR3 is 13 residues. Here the CDR3 reads CASSFSSSGEQYF. Written as DNA, the CDR3 is TGTGCCAGCAGCTTCTCTAGTTCGGGTGAGCAGTACTTC.

The V gene is TRBV19, the J gene TRBJ1-2, with 8 nucleotides matching TRBD1. V lost 5 bases to trimming and J lost 8 bases; unmatched junction nucleotides: 7. The CDR3 covers 13 residues. Germline V gene data show CDR1 as LNHDA and CDR2 as SQIVND (reference sequence). Written as DNA, the CDR3 is TGTGCCAGTAGTGCAGACAGGGGACAGGGCTACACCTTC. This codes for CASSADRGQGYTF.

This clone was seen only once. The chain uses TRBV6-7 and TRBJ1-2, with 8 bases fitting TRBD1. TRBV6-7 is labeled an ORF, and its function is uncertain. The ends lost 9 bases at V and 8 bases at J; junction bases unmatched: 26. The CDR3 totals 18 residues. CDR3 sequence (DNA): TGTGCCAGGGGCCTCCAGCCGGGACAGGCTATTCTCGGAGGGGGCTACACCTTC. The encoded protein is CARGLQPGQAILGGGYTF.

This clone turned up a few times. The rearrangement joins TRBV6-2 or TRBV6-3 to TRBJ1-2, with 8 bases lining up with TRBD1. There are 14 residues in the CDR3. CDR1 is MNHEY and CDR2 is SVGEGT in the germline V gene. V lost 5 bases and J lost 3; bases outside the gene matches: 5. The CDR3 reads CASSTDRVDYGYTF. The CDR3 DNA is TGTGCCAGCAGTACGGACAGGGTGGACTATGGCTACACCTTC.

This chain uses TRBV29-1 with TRBJ2-3; 9 bases line up with TRBD2. The CDR3 covers 14 residues. The V gene's germline CDR1 is SQVTM and CDR2 ANQGSEA. With V trimmed by 4 bases and J by 3 bases, 5 bases remained unmatched. CDR3 sequence reads: CSVGAAGGTDTQYF. In nucleotides, the CDR3 is TGCAGCGTTGGAGCAGCGGGGGGAACAGATACGCAGTATTTT.

V is TRBV9 and J is TRBJ1-2; 8 bases are shared with TRBD1. J gave up 4 bases and V 2 bases, and 7 bases lay outside the gene matches. This CDR3 has 15 amino acids. CDR1 is SGDLS and CDR2 is YYNGEE in the germline V gene. CDR3 in DNA: TGTGCCAGCAGCGTCGACGGACAGGGCCCCTATGGCTACACCTTC. Translated, it gives CASSVDGQGPYGYTF.

V is TRBV28 and J is TRBJ2-7; TRBD1 aligns across 9 bases. The junction had 6 bases not matched to a gene; V was cut back by 6 bases and J by 3 bases. This CDR3 spans 14 amino acids. Germline CDR1 and CDR2: MDHEN and SYDVKM. This CDR3 is CASRPQGASYEQYF. The CDR3 DNA follows: TGTGCCAGCAGGCCACAGGGGGCCAGCTACGAGCAGTACTTC.

The chain is built from TRBV7-2 and TRBJ1-6; tentatively, D is TRBD1 (6 bases). The CDR3 is 14 amino acids. CDR1 SGHTA and CDR2 FQGNSA come from the germline V gene. Deletions cut 9 bases from V and 7 bases from J, with 16 bases between. Here the CDR3 reads CASSLQGSNSPLHF. For the CDR3, the DNA is TGTGCCAGTAGCCTACAGGGAAGCAATTCACCCCTCCACTTT.

This chain uses TRBV19 with TRBJ2-4, with 7 positions matching TRBD2. Germline CDR1 LNHDA, CDR2 SQIVND (reference sequence). The CDR3 is made up of 17 amino acids. J lost 3 bases, V lost 3 bases, and 11 bases had no gene match. The CDR3 coding sequence is TGTGCCAGTAGTATGGACGCAAACCCGGGGGGCAAAAACATTCAGTACTTC. It encodes CASSMDANPGGKNIQYF.

The V gene is TRBV19, the J gene TRBJ2-3; D might be TRBD2 (7 bases). CDR3 length equals 13 residues. V was trimmed by 11 bases and J by 4 bases, leaving 16 bases between them. Germline assignment: CDR1 LNHDA and CDR2 SQIVND (reference sequence). CDR3 DNA sequence: TGTGCCGCAGCCGAGGGGGGGGCAGATACGCAGTATTTT. Amino acids: CAAAEGGADTQYF.

This clone was seen more than once but under ten times. For the CDR3, the DNA is TGTGCCAGCAGTGGGGGACAGGGGGGCAATGAGCAGTTCTTC. Translating it yields CASSGGQGGNEQFF. This rearrangement joins TRBV6-2 or TRBV6-3 to TRBJ2-1; 11 bases match TRBD1. Germline-derived CDR1 and CDR2 are MNHEY and SVGEGT. V lost 5 bases and J lost 6; bases outside the gene matches: 3. The CDR3 is made up of 14 amino acids.

Only one count was recorded for this clone. The J gene is TRBJ1-4, the V gene TRBV6-5; D not certain. This CDR3 is 15 amino acids long. Between the trimmed V and J ends, which lost 2 bases and 11 bases, there was a span of 18 bases. Germline CDR1 MNHEY, CDR2 SVGAGI. DNA of the CDR3: TGTGCCAGCAGTTACACAAGGAATGAGGTTAACAAACTGTTTTTT. It codes for CASSYTRNEVNKLFF.

This clone was seen just once. The rearrangement joins TRBV24-1 to TRBJ1-2; 10 positions agree with TRBD1. CDR1 is KGHDR, CDR2 SFDVKD, per germline. The V segment lost 6 bases and the J segment 8 bases; nucleotides outside the gene matches: 5. The CDR3 is made up of 13 amino acids. DNA for the CDR3: TGTGCCACCAGTCCGGGACAGGGGAACGGCTACACCTTC. Translated: CATSPGQGNGYTF.